This T cell receptor (beta chain) was sequenced in a study of T cell responses to AZD1222 COVID-19 vaccine. Study results and caveats: Just six or seven AZD1222 recipients tested seropositive at baseline. There were vaccine-associated CD4 TCRs across spike, dominant at 160-218 and 743-854. Sampled repertoires all dated from after the peak T cell response. In the spike-specific TCR repertoire, nearly half reportedly target unmutated variant regions.

In germline, CDR1 is ENHRY, CDR2 SYGVKD. The ends were cut back, 2 bases at V and 2 bases at J, with 18 bases in the middle. This CDR3 spans 17 amino acids. This clone appeared a single time. Its antigen is unidentified. The table came from immunoSEQ multiplex PCR; TCRdb's copy has only in-frame clones and leaves some out. The data hold roughly 150,000 clones, with approximately 94% observed a single time. The TCR sequence derives from an adult who received the AZD1222 COVID-19 vaccine. This chain joins TRBV10-3 and TRBJ1-2; maybe TRBD1 (5 bases). Sequences were derived from peripheral blood, sampled 28 days after the second AZD1222 dose. CDR3 sequence (DNA): TGTGCCATCAGTGAGGAACATTATTCGACAGCGAACTATGGCTACACCTTC. Translated, it gives CAISEEHYSTANYGYTF.